This T cell receptor beta chain was identified in a study of beta chain features in type 1 diabetes. Study results and caveats: Patients with type 1 diabetes showed fewer VDJ junction insertions and more deletions. Shortening of TCRB CDR3s, moderate but significant, appeared in all four CD4+ subsets of Type 1 diabetes patients. Cells carrying high TCR expression could end up over-represented when cDNA is sequenced.

Only one heparinised blood draw was taken per donor, and its volume averaged about 120 mL. TCRB transcripts that were expressed got sequenced, as all of the isolated RNA had been reverse transcribed. The repertoire was sequenced with immunoSEQ multiplex PCR; TCRdb's copy has only in-frame clones and lacks some. The sample shows 860,000 or so clones, 17% of them seen only once. V gave up 6 bases and J gave up 7 bases; unmatched junction bases: 10. From germline, CDR1 is SQVTM and CDR2 ANQGSEA. This CDR3 has 15 residues. A few counts support this clone. The antigen is undetermined. What was sequenced was naive CD4+ T cells from blood. The chain recombines TRBV29-1 with TRBJ1-4; TRBD1 matches at 11 bases. The source is a woman aged 18-29 years in good health. CDR3 coding DNA: TGCAGCGTCGCCGTGGGACAGGGGGTTATTGAAAAACTGTTTTTT. Translated: CSVAVGQGVIEKLFF. The complete variable domain, with remaining parts taken from reference TRBV29-1 and TRBJ1-4, reads SAVISQKPSRDICQRGTSLTIQCQVDSQVTMMFWYRQQPGQSLTLIATANQGSEATYESGFVIDKFPISRPNLTFSTLTVSNMSPEDSSIYLCSVAVGQGVIEKLFFGSGTQLSVL.